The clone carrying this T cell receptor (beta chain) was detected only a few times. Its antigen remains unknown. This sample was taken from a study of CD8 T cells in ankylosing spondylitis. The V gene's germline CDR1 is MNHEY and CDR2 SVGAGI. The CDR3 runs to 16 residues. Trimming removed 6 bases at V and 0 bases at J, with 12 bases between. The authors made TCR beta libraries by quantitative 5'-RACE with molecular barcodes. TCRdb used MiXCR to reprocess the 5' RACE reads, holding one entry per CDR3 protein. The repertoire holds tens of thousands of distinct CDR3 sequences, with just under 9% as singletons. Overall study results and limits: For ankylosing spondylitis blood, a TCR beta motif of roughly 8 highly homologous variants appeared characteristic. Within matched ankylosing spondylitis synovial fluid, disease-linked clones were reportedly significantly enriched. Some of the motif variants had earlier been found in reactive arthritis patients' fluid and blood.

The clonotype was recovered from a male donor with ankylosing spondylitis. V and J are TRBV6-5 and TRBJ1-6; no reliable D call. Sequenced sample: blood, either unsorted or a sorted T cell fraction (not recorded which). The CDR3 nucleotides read TGTGCCAGCAGCTCCTCCCGGAGCTCCTATAATTCACCCCTCCACTTT. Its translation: CASSSSRSSYNSPLHF.